The next 9 T cell receptor beta chains were all read from a single sample in a study of metastatic and nonmetastatic thyroid tumors. TCRdb ran MiXCR on the PCR reads. The sample shows around 5,900 clones, 37% of them seen only once. Patients had received no treatment of any kind before thyroid surgery. The source material was tumor tissue. These receptors were taken from a male donor with papillary thyroid cancer or a benign thyroid nodule (not recorded which). Some clones in this sample may be carry-over from other donors' samples.

This chain connects TRBV5-1 to TRBJ1-3; possibly TRBD1 for D (5 bases). Germline-derived CDR1 and CDR2 are SGHRS and YFSETQ. Trimming removed 4 bases from V and 7 bases from J, with 21 bases in between. The CDR3 length is 16 residues. The CDR3 DNA reads as TGCGCCAGCAGCGTCCCCGGGACCCCGAGTTTCAACACCATATATTTT. It is translated as CASSVPGTPSFNTIYF.

This clone turned up a few times. V is TRBV6-2 or TRBV6-3 and J is TRBJ2-5; D possibly uses TRBD1 or TRBD2 (5 bases each). V lost 2 bases to trimming and J lost 0 bases, with 10 bases between them. The CDR3 sequence is 15 residues long. CDR1 and CDR2 from the germline V gene are MNHEY and SVGEGT. Here the CDR3 reads CASSYRGEYQETQYF. The CDR3 bases are TGTGCCAGCAGTTACAGAGGGGAGTACCAAGAGACCCAGTACTTC.

This chain's CDR3 is CASSFRQAGEQYF. The CDR3 nucleotides are TGTGCCAGCAGCTTTCGGCAGGCGGGGGAGCAGTACTTC. The rearrangement uses TRBV5-8 and TRBJ2-7; the D gene is possibly TRBD2 (6 bases). Germline V gene sequence: CDR1 SGHTS, CDR2 YDEGEE. With 2 bases removed from V and 7 bases from J, the gap between germline ends came to 13 bases. The CDR3 length is 13 residues. Variable domain in full (rest from reference TRBV5-8 and TRBJ2-7): EAGVTQSPTHLIKTRGQQATLRCSPISGHTSVYWYQQALGLGLQFLLWYDEGEERNRGNFPPRFSGRQFPNYSSELNVNALELEDSALYLCASSFRQAGEQYFGPGTRLTVT.

This sequence joins TRBV18 and TRBJ2-3; D possibly matches TRBD1 or TRBD2 (6 bases each). Trimming shortened V by 2 bases and J by 5 bases, and 17 bases separated the two germline ends. The CDR3 has 16 residues. CDR1 and CDR2 from the germline V gene are KGHSH and LQKENI. The CDR3 nucleotides read TGTGCCAGCTCACCAAGACTCAAGGGGGGCAGAGATACGCAGTATTTT. It yields the protein CASSPRLKGGRDTQYF.

This clone rates as medium-sized. This rearrangement joins TRBV28 to TRBJ1-3; 8 nucleotides match TRBD1. J gave up 4 bases and V 6 bases, and 5 bases lay outside the gene matches. Germline-derived CDR1 and CDR2 are MDHEN and SYDVKM. This CDR3 contains 14 residues. For the CDR3, the DNA is TGTGCCAGCAGCCGACAGGGGCGCGGAAACACCATATATTTT. This gives the protein CASSRQGRGNTIYF.

This clone was counted a single time. The CDR3 DNA reads TGTGCCAGCTCACCTAGCTGGGATGGAGAGACTGAAGCTTTCTTT. Translated: CASSPSWDGETEAFF. The chain recombines TRBV18 with TRBJ1-1; no firm D call. The germline V gene has CDR1 KGHSH and CDR2 LQKENI. With 3 bases removed from V and 5 bases from J, the gap between germline ends came to 16 bases. This CDR3 comprises 15 residues.

J is TRBJ2-7 and V is TRBV20-1, with TRBD2 matching over 7 bases. Looked up from germline, CDR1 is DFQATT and CDR2 is SNEGSKA (reference sequence). CDR3 length: 15 residues. V shed 2 bases and J 3 bases; nucleotides not matched to a gene: 10. CDR3 sequence reads: CSARKLETGGYEQYF. CDR3 nucleotide sequence: TGCAGTGCTAGAAAACTTGAGACGGGAGGCTACGAGCAGTACTTC.

This chain links TRBV12-3 or TRBV12-4 with TRBJ2-3; D is unclear. V was clipped by 5 bases and J by 3 bases, with 3 bases between them. This CDR3 has 11 amino acids. DNA of the CDR3: TGTGCCAGCAGTAGAACAGATACGCAGTATTTT. Its translation: CASSRTDTQYF.

The sample holds a few counts of this clone. The chain has TRBV19 and TRBJ1-1; D is undetermined. The CDR3 contains 14 residues. The V and J ends lost 3 bases and 1 base respectively, with 9 bases between them. The germline CDR1 and CDR2 sequences are LNHDA and SQIVND (reference sequence). CDR3 region: CASSIVGPNTEAFF. The CDR3 nucleotides read TGTGCCAGTAGTATTGTCGGCCCGAACACTGAAGCTTTCTTT.